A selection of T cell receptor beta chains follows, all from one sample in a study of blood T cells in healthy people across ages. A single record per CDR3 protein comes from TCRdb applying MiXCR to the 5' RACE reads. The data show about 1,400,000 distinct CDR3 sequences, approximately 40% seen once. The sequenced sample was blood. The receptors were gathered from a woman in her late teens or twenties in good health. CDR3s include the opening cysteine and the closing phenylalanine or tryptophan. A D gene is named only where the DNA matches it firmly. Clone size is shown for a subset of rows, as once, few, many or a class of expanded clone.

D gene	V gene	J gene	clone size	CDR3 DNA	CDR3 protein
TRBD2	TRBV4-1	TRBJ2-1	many	TGCGCCAGCAGCCCTAGGACTAGCGGGGGATACAATGAGCAGTTCTTC	CASSPRTSGGYNEQFF
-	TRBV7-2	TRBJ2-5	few	TGTGCCAGCAGCTTAGGGGTAGCACAAAAGACCCAGTACTTC	CASSLGVAQKTQYF
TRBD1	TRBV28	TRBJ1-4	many	TGTGCCAGCAGTCGAGGCGGGACAGGGGGTGAAAAACTGTTTTTT	CASSRGGTGGEKLFF
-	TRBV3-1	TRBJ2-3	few	TGTGCCAGCAGCCGCCGGGACGGGCAAGATACGCAGTATTTT	CASSRRDGQDTQYF
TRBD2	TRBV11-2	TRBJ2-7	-	TGTGCCAGCAGCCAACGGACTAGCGGAACCTACGAGCAGTACTTC	CASSQRTSGTYEQYF
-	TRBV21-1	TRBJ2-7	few	TGTGCCAGCAGCAATGGTGGGAAACCCTACGAGCAGTACTTC	CASSNGGKPYEQYF
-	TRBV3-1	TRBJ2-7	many	TGTGCCAGCAGCCAAGCAAGCGAGCAGTACTTC	CASSQASEQYF
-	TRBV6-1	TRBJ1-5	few	TGTGCCAGCAGTGAAGCGGGATTTAATCAGCCCCAGCATTTT	CASSEAGFNQPQHF
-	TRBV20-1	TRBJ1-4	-	TGCAGTGCTAGAGACGGGTTTGCAACTAATGAAAAACTGTTTTTT	CSARDGFATNEKLFF
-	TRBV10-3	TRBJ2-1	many	TGTGCCATCAGTGAGTTTAGTACAGGGGAGGATGAGCAGTTCTTC	CAISEFSTGEDEQFF
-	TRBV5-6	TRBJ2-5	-	TGTGCCAGCAGCTCCGGACAGAGGCCCCAGTACTTC	CASSSGQRPQYF
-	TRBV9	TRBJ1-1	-	TGTGCCAGCAGCGCCCCAGGGGTACGAACTGAAGCTTTCTTT	CASSAPGVRTEAFF
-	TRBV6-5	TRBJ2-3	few	TGTGCCAGCAGGGTTTATGCGGGGCGGAGCACAGATACGCAGTATTTT	CASRVYAGRSTDTQYF
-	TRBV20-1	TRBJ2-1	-	TGCAGTGCTAGAGATCCCCAGCACAATGAGCAGTTCTTC	CSARDPQHNEQFF
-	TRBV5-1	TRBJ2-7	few	TGCGCCAGCAGCTTCCAAGCTTCCGAGGACGAGCAGTACTTC	CASSFQASEDEQYF
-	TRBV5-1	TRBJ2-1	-	TGCGCCAGCGCTGAAGGGAATGAGCAGTTCTTC	CASAEGNEQFF
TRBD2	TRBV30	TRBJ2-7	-	TGTGCCTGGAGTGTACCGGGCGGGAGGGACCTTGCCTACGAGCAGTACTTC	CAWSVPGGRDLAYEQYF
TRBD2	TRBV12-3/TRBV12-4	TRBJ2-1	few	TGTGCCAGCAGCCCGGGGACTAGCAATAACAATGAGCAGTTCTTC	CASSPGTSNNNEQFF
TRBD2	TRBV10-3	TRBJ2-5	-	TGTGCCATCGGTCGACTAGTGCGGGGGGGCCGAGAGACCCAGTACTTC	CAIGRLVRGGRETQYF
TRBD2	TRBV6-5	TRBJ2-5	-	TGTGCCAGCAGTGACCGAGTAGCGGGGGGCAACTACCAAGAGACCCAGTACTTC	CASSDRVAGGNYQETQYF
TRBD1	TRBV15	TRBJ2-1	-	TGTGCCACCAGCAGAACCCGGGACAGGGTTCTTAAAGATGAGCAGTTCTTC	CATSRTRDRVLKDEQFF
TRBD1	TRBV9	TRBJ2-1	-	TGTGCCAGCAGCGTTGGACAGGGGGTAGAATATCGGTACAATGAGCAGTTCTTC	CASSVGQGVEYRYNEQFF
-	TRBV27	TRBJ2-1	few	TGTGCCAGCAGCAATCGGAGGGGATCCTACAATGAGCAGTTCTTC	CASSNRRGSYNEQFF
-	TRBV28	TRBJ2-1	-	TGTGCCAGCATCCGCCGGGACGCCAGCAATGAGCAGTTCTTC	CASIRRDASNEQFF
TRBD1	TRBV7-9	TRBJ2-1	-	TGTGCCACCCCTGCTTATACAGGGGCGAATGGGAATGAGCAGTTCTTC	CATPAYTGANGNEQFF
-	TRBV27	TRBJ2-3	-	TGTGCCAGCAGTTTCCGCCCCCCGCGGCCTAGCACAGATACGCAGTATTTT	CASSFRPPRPSTDTQYF
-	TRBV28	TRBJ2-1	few	TGTGCCAGCAGTTTGGGGGGTAGTCCTCCCCTCAATGAGCAGTTCTTC	CASSLGGSPPLNEQFF
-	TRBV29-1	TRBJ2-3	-	TGCAGCGTTGAAGATCTGGGCATCGATCAGGCAGATACGCAGTATTTT	CSVEDLGIDQADTQYF
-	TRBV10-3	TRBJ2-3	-	TGTGCCATCAGTACAACAGGGAAGGGAGTAGATACGCAGTATTTT	CAISTTGKGVDTQYF
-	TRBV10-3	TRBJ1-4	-	TGTGCCATCAGTGAAAGGGTTGGTGAAAAACTGTTTTTT	CAISERVGEKLFF
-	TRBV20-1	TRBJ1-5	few	TGCAGTGCTAACGGGGCGGATAGCAATCAGCCCCAGCATTTT	CSANGADSNQPQHF
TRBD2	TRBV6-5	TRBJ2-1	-	TGTGCCAGCAGTACATCCGGGACTAGCGGGAACAATGAGCAGTTCTTC	CASSTSGTSGNNEQFF
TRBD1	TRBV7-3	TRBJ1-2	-	TGTGCCAGCAGCCACGGACAGGGCTATGGCTACACCTTC	CASSHGQGYGYTF
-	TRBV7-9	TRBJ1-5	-	TGTGCCAGCAGTCATCTCGGGGCCCATAGCAATCAGCCCCAGCATTTT	CASSHLGAHSNQPQHF
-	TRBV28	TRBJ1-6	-	TGTGCCAGCAGTTCCGACAGGCGGAGAAGCTCCTATAATTCACCCCTCCACTTT	CASSSDRRRSSYNSPLHF